The TCR beta chain under discussion was sequenced for a study of T-cell memory formation after mild COVID-19. Overall study context: The TCR clusters were mostly specific to one donor.

Whole-study findings and limits: Later expanders leaned CD4+, whereas day 15 to 85 contracting clones were balanced CD4/CD8. Mainly in CM and EM were contracting CD4+ clones; CD8+ were in EMRA.

This clonotype was seen more than once but under ten times. What it binds is not known. V lost 0 bases, J lost 2 bases, and 11 bases lay in between. Germline V gene sequence: CDR1 SNHLY, CDR2 FYNNEI. This CDR3 is 16 amino acids long. It was 5'RACE with constant-segment primers that produced the TCR alpha and TCR beta cDNA libraries, which carried sample barcodes and UMIs. TCRdb analysed the 5' RACE reads with MiXCR anew, one entry per CDR3 protein. The sample shows 150,000 to 200,000 distinct CDR3 sequences, roughly 11% of them seen only once. Specimen: PBMCs or a T cell subset sorted from them (not recorded which). The chain employs TRBV2 and TRBJ2-1; a weak D match, TRBD2 (5 bases). The sequence came from a man younger than 35 who had mild COVID-19 (a few samples of this study predate the infection). Cell type and time point are not known. CDR3 sequence reads: CASSEAPATTYNEQFF. The CDR3 DNA is TGTGCCAGCAGTGAAGCGCCTGCGACTACCTACAATGAGCAGTTCTTC.